Below are 27 T cell receptor beta chains sequenced from a single sample in a study of OX40 agonist ivuxolimab in advanced cancers. Library prep was done by the immunoSEQ multiplex PCR assay. The table comes from immuneACCESS by way of TCRdb, which keeps in-frame sequences with V and J called. Part of the clones is missing from these tables; in studies checked, under half for an unresolved V gene and the rest for unknown reasons. A total of about 100,000 clones appear in this sample, roughly nine tenths of them only once. The ten largest clones take up more than 5.5% of the sample. The sequencing used CD4+ or CD8+ T cells sorted from blood, collected in a trial of the OX40 agonist ivuxolimab. The origin of the receptors is an adult with an advanced solid tumor such as melanoma, head and neck, liver or kidney cancer.

This chain connects TRBV7-8 to TRBJ2-1; a weak D match, TRBD1 (6 bases). This CDR3 region has 13 residues. The V end lost 5 bases, the J end lost 5 bases, and 10 bases lay between the germline ends. Per germline, CDR1 SGHVS and CDR2 FQNEAQ. CDR3 residues: CASSGGRNNEQFF. CDR3 in DNA: TGTGCCAGCAGCGGGGGCAGAAACAATGAGCAGTTCTTC. The complete variable domain, with remaining parts taken from reference TRBV7-8 and TRBJ2-1, reads GAGVSQSPRYKVAKRGQDVALRCDPISGHVSLFWYQQALGQGPEFLTYFQNEAQLDKSGLPSDRFFAERPEGSVSTLKIQRTQQEDSAVYLCASSGGRNNEQFFGPGTRLTVL.

This chain connects TRBV14 to TRBJ1-3, with D maybe TRBD1 (6 bases). Per germline, CDR1 SGHDN and CDR2 FVKESK. V was trimmed by 4 bases and J by 0 bases, leaving 10 bases between them. The CDR3 covers 15 residues. For the CDR3, the DNA is TGTGCCAGCAGCCGAGCGGACAGCTCTGGAAACACCATATATTTT. Translation: CASSRADSSGNTIYF.

V usage is TRBV11-3 and J usage is TRBJ2-1; TRBD2 matches at 7 bases. This CDR3 spans 17 amino acids. Losses at the gene ends were 1 base for V and 3 bases for J; bases not matched to a gene: 9. CDR1 is SGHNT, CDR2 YENEEA, per germline. The DNA for the CDR3 is TGTGCCAGCAGCTTAGCCACTCGGCTAGCGGACTACAATGAGCAGTTCTTC. It specifies CASSLATRLADYNEQFF.

The chain uses TRBV7-2 and TRBJ2-7; 7 nucleotides match TRBD1. Trimming removed 5 bases from V and 2 bases from J; junction bases left unmatched: 9. Germline CDR1 and CDR2: SGHTA and FQGNSA. This CDR3 is 15 amino acids long. CDR3 bases: TGTGCCAGCAGCCAACAACGACAGGGCCCCTACGAGCAGTACTTC. Protein sequence: CASSQQRQGPYEQYF.

The rearrangement joins TRBV4-2 to TRBJ1-1; D possibly corresponds to TRBD1 (5 bases). Germline-derived CDR1 and CDR2 are LGHNA and YNFKEQ. The CDR3 spans 15 residues. The V and J ends lost 0 bases and 7 bases respectively, with 15 bases between them. The CDR3 spells CASSQDRPGGNEAFF. The CDR3 DNA reads as TGTGCCAGCAGCCAAGATCGACCCGGGGGAAATGAAGCTTTCTTT.

The chain couples TRBV19 to TRBJ2-2; the match to TRBD1 covers 7 bases. The CDR3 sequence is 14 residues long. CDR1 is LNHDA, CDR2 SQIVND, per germline (reference sequence). Unmatched junction bases numbered 4, after V lost 6 bases and J lost 3 bases. The DNA of the CDR3 is TGTGCCAGTAGACCTGACAGGGACACCGGGGAGCTGTTTTTT. Its translation is CASRPDRDTGELFF.

V is TRBV30 and J is TRBJ2-5; TRBD1 matches 9 bases. CDR1 is GTSNPN and CDR2 is SVGIG in the germline V gene (reference sequence). With V trimmed by 2 bases and J by 4 bases, 14 bases remained unmatched. The CDR3 runs to 17 residues. DNA for the CDR3: TGTGCCTGGAGTAAGTCCCGACGGACAGGGGCATCAGAGACCCAGTACTTC. Protein sequence: CAWSKSRRTGASETQYF.

V and J are TRBV19 and TRBJ1-2, with 7 bases identical to TRBD1. Germline-derived CDR1 and CDR2 are LNHDA and SQIVND (reference sequence). CDR3 length: 10 residues. Trimming removed 6 bases from V and 10 bases from J; junction bases left unmatched: 2. The CDR3 DNA reads TGTGCCAGTAGGGGGACAGCCTACACCTTC. Residues: CASRGTAYTF.

This rearrangement joins TRBV2 to TRBJ1-1, with 7 positions matching TRBD1. Per germline, CDR1 SNHLY and CDR2 FYNNEI. Trimming took 3 bases from V and 3 from J; bases not matched to a gene: 7. The CDR3 is 15 residues long. CDR3 nucleotides: TGTGCCAGCAGTGAGAGGGGGCAAATTTACACTGAAGCTTTCTTT. Protein product: CASSERGQIYTEAFF.

This chain uses TRBV15 with TRBJ2-2; perhaps D is TRBD1 or TRBD2 (6 bases each). V lost 7 bases and J lost 1, with 13 bases in between. Germline lookup yields CDR1 LNHNV and CDR2 YYDKDF (reference sequence). The CDR3 has 15 residues. CDR3 DNA sequence: TGTGCCACCATACAGGGAGGTAAGAACACCGGGGAGCTGTTTTTT. It codes for CATIQGGKNTGELFF. Supplemented by reference TRBV15 and TRBJ2-2, the full variable domain reads DAMVIQNPRYQVTQFGKPVTLSCSQTLNHNVMYWYQQKSSQAPKLLFHYYDKDFNNEADTPDNFQSRRPNTSFCFLDIRSPGLGDTAMYLCATIQGGKNTGELFFGEGSRLTVL.

The rearrangement uses TRBV9 and TRBJ2-7; a possible D gene is TRBD1 (6 bases). Looked up from germline, CDR1 is SGDLS and CDR2 is YYNGEE. V was cut by 0 bases and J by 3 bases, with 13 bases left in between. The CDR3 extends over 15 amino acids. The CDR3 loop reads CASSVGAGTNYEQYF. In DNA, the CDR3 is TGTGCCAGCAGCGTAGGGGCCGGGACAAACTACGAGCAGTACTTC.

J is TRBJ2-3 and V is TRBV18; TRBD1 is a possible D gene (6 bases). CDR3 length: 15 residues. CDR1 and CDR2 from the germline V gene are KGHSH and LQKENI. V lost 0 bases and J lost 3, with 10 bases in between. The CDR3 sequence is CASSPPSRGTDTQYF. The DNA for the CDR3 is TGTGCCAGCTCACCACCGAGCAGGGGAACAGATACGCAGTATTTT.

This chain uses TRBV5-8 with TRBJ1-1; the D is unclear. The CDR3 runs to 13 residues. V was cut by 0 bases and J by 5 bases, with 8 bases left in between. Germline V gene data show CDR1 as SGHTS and CDR2 as YDEGEE. CDR3 coding DNA: TGTGCCAGCAGCTTGGCCGAGGTTACTGAAGCTTTCTTT. This gives the protein CASSLAEVTEAFF. The full variable domain, in which reference TRBV5-8 and TRBJ1-1 provide the parts outside the CDR3, is EAGVTQSPTHLIKTRGQQATLRCSPISGHTSVYWYQQALGLGLQFLLWYDEGEERNRGNFPPRFSGRQFPNYSSELNVNALELEDSALYLCASSLAEVTEAFFGQGTRLTVV.

This chain joins TRBV5-1 and TRBJ2-2; weak D call: TRBD1 (5 bases). The V end was cut by 10 bases, the J end by 1 base, with 11 bases between. The germline gives CDR1 SGHRS, CDR2 YFSETQ. The CDR3 consists of 13 residues. The CDR3 DNA follows: TGCGCCTCCTTGCAGGGGAACACCGGGGAGCTGTTTTTT. Translation: CASLQGNTGELFF. The whole variable domain, filled in from reference TRBV5-1 and TRBJ2-2, reads KAGVTQTPRYLIKTRGQQVTLSCSPISGHRSVSWYQQTPGQGLQFLFEYFSETQRNKGNFPGRFSGRQFSNSRSEMNVSTLELGDSALYLCASLQGNTGELFFGEGSRLTVL.

This clone was counted a few times. CDR3 in amino acids: CASKLGAGAYNEQFF. DNA of the CDR3: TGTGCCAGCAAGCTCGGAGCGGGAGCCTACAATGAGCAGTTCTTC. V is TRBV7-9 and J is TRBJ2-1; 8 bases align to TRBD2. CDR1 and CDR2 (germline): SEHNR, FQNEAQ (reference sequence). Trimming removed 7 bases from V and 2 bases from J; junction bases left unmatched: 7. The CDR3 sequence is 15 residues long. Using reference TRBV7-9 and TRBJ2-1 for the parts outside the CDR3, the full variable domain is DTGVSQNPRHKITKRGQNVTFRCDPISEHNRLYWYRQTLGQGPEFLTYFQNEAQLEKSRLLSDRFSAERPKGSFSTLEIQRTEQGDSAMYLCASKLGAGAYNEQFFGPGTRLTVL.

This clone was counted once. The gene calls are TRBV21-1 and TRBJ2-7; the table names TRBD1, a call not compared with the DNA. TRBV21-1 is reported as a pseudogene. This CDR3 is 12 amino acids long. CDR3: CASSPRSYEQYF. The CDR3 coding sequence is TGTGCCAGCAGCCCCAGGTCCTACGAGCAGTACTTC.

The chain uses TRBV5-4 and TRBJ2-6; D uncertain. Trimming shortened V by 2 bases and J by 2 bases, and 5 bases separated the two germline ends. Per germline, CDR1 SGHNT and CDR2 YYREEE (reference sequence). This CDR3 is built from 14 residues. The CDR3 DNA reads as TGTGCCAGCAGCTTCAAAGCTGGGGCCAACGTCCTGACTTTC. Protein sequence: CASSFKAGANVLTF.

The chain recombines TRBV5-1 with TRBJ2-7, with a weak D call TRBD2 (6 bases). From germline, CDR1 is SGHRS and CDR2 YFSETQ. This CDR3 is 13 amino acids long. Between the trimmed V and J ends, which lost 4 bases and 6 bases, there was a span of 14 bases. For the CDR3, the DNA is TGCGCCAGCAGCGTATCCCCCGGGAGCGAGCAGTACTTC. This gives the protein CASSVSPGSEQYF.

The chain uses TRBV14 and TRBJ2-4; 7 bases line up with TRBD2. The germline V gene encodes CDR1 SGHDN and CDR2 FVKESK. The CDR3 has 16 amino acids. Trimming at V came to 0 bases and at J to 1 base, leaving 3 bases not matched to a gene. The CDR3 nucleotides read TGTGCCAGCAGCCAAGAGGTGGGAGGGGCCAAAAACATTCAGTACTTC. Amino acid sequence: CASSQEVGGAKNIQYF.

This clone occurred a few times. V and J are TRBV6-4 and TRBJ1-1, with D tentatively TRBD1 (6 bases). Deletions cut 4 bases from V and 1 base from J, with 7 bases between. Per the germline V gene, CDR1 is MRHNA and CDR2 is SNTAGT. The CDR3 has 13 residues. CDR3 DNA: TGTGCCAGCAGTGTACAGGGGAACACTGAAGCTTTCTTT. This sequence encodes CASSVQGNTEAFF.

J is TRBJ2-1 and V is TRBV11-1; a possible D gene is TRBD1 (6 bases). This CDR3 region has 13 residues. Germline V gene data show CDR1 as SGHAT and CDR2 as FQDESV (reference sequence). Trimming left V 8 bases short and J 5 bases short, with 13 bases between. This CDR3 reads CASLNREDNEQFF. Here the CDR3 DNA reads TGTGCCAGCTTGAACAGGGAAGACAATGAGCAGTTCTTC.

The chain has TRBV7-2 and TRBJ2-7; 12 bases agree with TRBD2. The CDR3 consists of 15 residues. Germline values: CDR1 SGHTA, CDR2 FQGNSA. The V and J ends lost 8 bases and 3 bases, in that order; junction bases with no gene match: 8. The CDR3 region has the DNA TGTGCCAGCTGCGAGACTAGCGGGAGAATCTACGAGCAGTACTTC. This encodes CASCETSGRIYEQYF. The full variable domain, rest sourced from reference TRBV7-2 and TRBJ2-7, is GAGVSQSPSNKVTEKGKDVELRCDPISGHTALYWYRQSLGQGLEFLIYFQGNSAPDKSGLPSDRFSAERTGGSVSTLTIQRTQQEDSAVYLCASCETSGRIYEQYFGPGTRLTVT.

This rearrangement joins TRBV7-9 to TRBJ1-2; D is possibly TRBD1 (6 bases). Trimming stripped 4 bases from V and 5 bases from J, with 14 bases between. There are 14 residues in the CDR3. In germline, CDR1 is SEHNR, CDR2 FQNEAQ (reference sequence). The CDR3 DNA is TGTGCCAGCAGCTCCAAGGGGGACAAATATGGCTACACCTTC. Its protein is CASSSKGDKYGYTF.

The genes are TRBV5-6 and TRBJ1-6; D is unclear. The germline V and J ends were trimmed by 4 bases and 5 bases, with 16 bases remaining between them. This CDR3 has 16 residues. Germline CDR1 and CDR2: SGHDT and YYEEEE. The chain's CDR3 is CASSTWIPGNNSPLHF. The CDR3 DNA reads TGTGCCAGCAGCACTTGGATACCGGGGAATAATTCACCCCTCCACTTT.

This chain joins TRBV11-2 and TRBJ1-2; no definite D call. The V gene lost 5 bases and the J gene lost 0 bases, with 16 bases spanning the gap. The CDR3 extends over 16 amino acids. CDR1 and CDR2 from the germline V gene are SGHAT and FQNNGV. CDR3 sequence: CASSPREATANYGYTF. The CDR3 region has the DNA TGTGCCAGCAGCCCCCGAGAGGCCACGGCTAACTATGGCTACACCTTC.

This clone is deemed medium-sized. CDR3 sequence (DNA): TGTGCCAGCAGCTTCGTGGGCGGAAGTGAGCAGTTCTTC. It yields the protein CASSFVGGSEQFF. The chain is built from TRBV7-3 and TRBJ2-1; no definite D call. The germline V gene has CDR1 SGHTA and CDR2 FQGTGA. V was pared by 3 bases and J by 9 bases, with 12 bases between. This CDR3 is built from 13 residues.

The chain recombines TRBV14 with TRBJ1-1; D gene ambiguous. CDR1 is SGHDN and CDR2 is FVKESK in the germline V gene. The CDR3 runs 16 residues. Trimming took off 2 bases at V and 1 base at J, with 14 bases between the two ends. CDR3 protein: CASSQRIGRGNTEAFF. CDR3 nucleotide sequence: TGTGCCAGCAGCCAAAGGATAGGAAGAGGGAACACTGAAGCTTTCTTT.